This T cell receptor (beta chain) was sequenced for a study of blood T cell repertoires in COVID-19. Measured with immunoSEQ multiplex PCR; TCRdb has only the in-frame clones, and not every one. The data show some 150,000 clones, 85% to 90% seen once. V dropped 5 bases and J dropped 3; count of bases not matched to a gene: 6. The CDR3 totals 14 residues. From germline, CDR1 is SNHLY and CDR2 FYNNEI. The chain has TRBV2 and TRBJ1-1, with 7 bases matching TRBD1. The sample comprised peripheral blood. This clonotype was sampled from a woman in her fifties or sixties with acute or convalescent COVID-19. CDR3 nucleotides: TGTGCCAGCAGTAAACAGGGGTGGGACACTGAAGCTTTCTTT. Encoded protein: CASSKQGWDTEAFF.